This T cell receptor (beta chain) comes out of a study of T cell changes during pregnancy in multiple sclerosis (dated by TCRdb to about 2019). Background for the entire study: The study examined how the T cell repertoire changed over the course of pregnancy in women with multiple sclerosis.

The CDR1 and CDR2 encoded by the germline V gene (reference sequence) are SEHNR and FQNEAQ. The CDR3 spans 14 residues, from the cysteine through the phenylalanine. The kept DNA is CDR3 alone, 42 bases in frame from the first base. Cut back by 4 bases and 6 bases, the V and J ends lie 12 bases apart. The protocol used for the library was the immunoSEQ multiplex PCR assay. The clones in this table, taken by TCRdb from immuneACCESS, are in-frame only. Not every clone is retained; where verified, under half of the shortfall comes from an unresolved V gene, and the cause of the rest is unknown. Recorded for this sample are 100,000 or so clones; over 80% of them occurred a single time. The ten most abundant clones make up 1.9% of the sample. Notes on this clone: Its cognate antigen has yet to be identified. Qualities for individual bases were not recorded, and no much larger clone is one base off.

Sample: peripheral blood, taken after pregnancy. This receptor chain uses TRBV7-9 and TRBJ1-4; the D gene is perhaps TRBD1, on 6 matching bases. The clonotype originates from a female donor with multiple sclerosis, enrolled in a pregnancy study. The bases read TGTGCCAGCAGCTCAACGACAGGAGATGAAAAACTGTTTTTT. It is translated as CASSSTTGDEKLFF.